These 27 T cell receptor beta chains came from one sample sequenced in a study of T cells after yellow fever vaccination. TCRdb called the 5' RACE reads again in MiXCR, with one record for every CDR3 protein. The table has approximately 110,000 distinct CDR3 sequences, 8% to 9.5% seen once; the top ten hold over 25%. Sample: CD8+ T cells sorted from PBMCs, taken 45 days after the yellow fever booster vaccination. The receptors stem from a man younger than 45 who received the YFV17D yellow fever vaccine.

This clonotype has more than one count but fewer than ten. The rearrangement uses TRBV7-2 and TRBJ2-7, with TRBD2 identical over 11 bases. The CDR3 consists of 17 residues. The V and J ends lost 3 bases and 6 bases, in that order; junction bases with no gene match: 13. The germline CDR1 and CDR2 sequences are SGHTA and FQGNSA. The CDR3 coding sequence is TGTGCCAGCAGCTTCGTAGCGGGAGGGGTAGTAGCGAGCGAGCAGTACTTC. Translated, it gives CASSFVAGGVVASEQYF. Based on the CDR3 plus reference TRBV7-2 and TRBJ2-7, the full variable domain is GAGVSQSPSNKVTEKGKDVELRCDPISGHTALYWYRQSLGQGLEFLIYFQGNSAPDKSGLPSDRFSAERTGGSVSTLTIQRTQQEDSAVYLCASSFVAGGVVASEQYFGPGTRLTVT.

A few counts support this clonotype. The J gene is TRBJ2-7, the V gene TRBV25-1; D may be TRBD2 (6 bases). Per the germline V gene, CDR1 is MGHDK and CDR2 is SYGVNS. The V gene lost 1 base and the J gene lost 2 bases, with 12 bases spanning the gap. This CDR3 contains 15 residues. The CDR3 nucleotides read TGTGCCAGCAGTGAATTTACAGGAGGGACCTACGAGCAGTACTTC. It is translated as CASSEFTGGTYEQYF.

This clonotype was counted ten times or more. This chain joins TRBV7-9 and TRBJ1-1; 8 bases align to TRBD1. The germline gives CDR1 SEHNR, CDR2 FQNEAQ (reference sequence). J gave up 8 bases and V 6 bases, and 5 bases lay outside the gene matches. The CDR3 consists of 12 residues. In DNA form, the CDR3 reads TGTGCCAGCAGTGGACAGGGAGTGGAAGCTTTCTTT. This translates into CASSGQGVEAFF.

This clonotype came up a few times. This chain links TRBV5-5 with TRBJ2-7; TRBD1 agrees at 10 bases. The CDR3 is 15 residues long. In germline, CDR1 is SGHKS, CDR2 YYEKEE (reference sequence). V shed 4 bases and J 3 bases; nucleotides not matched to a gene: 7. This CDR3 is CASSAGTGALYEQYF. The CDR3, as DNA: TGTGCCAGCAGCGCAGGGACAGGGGCCCTCTACGAGCAGTACTTC.

The sample holds many counts of this clonotype. The chain joins TRBV6-5 to TRBJ2-7, with D unresolved. V was shortened by 0 bases and J by 3 bases, with 9 bases between the two germline ends. Germline V CDR1 and CDR2: MNHEY, SVGAGI. CDR3 length: 14 residues. The CDR3, as DNA: TGTGCCAGCAGTTACTCCGGCAAGTACTACGAGCAGTACTTC. Its translation: CASSYSGKYYEQYF.

This clonotype was found many times. The V and J genes are TRBV11-2 and TRBJ2-2; D unclear. V was pared by 4 bases and J by 10 bases, with 7 bases between. This CDR3 spans 11 amino acids. The germline V gene encodes CDR1 SGHAT and CDR2 FQNNGV. In DNA, the CDR3 is TGTGCCAGCAGCTCTCCTGTGGAGCTGTTTTTT. Encoded protein: CASSSPVELFF.

The chain has TRBV5-7 and TRBJ2-2, with unresolved D. TRBV5-7 is an open reading frame whose function is uncertain. The CDR3 has 14 amino acids. Trimming took off 8 bases at V and 3 bases at J, with 14 bases between the two ends. The CDR3 DNA reads as TGTGCCAGGAGCCCCGGGCTCCACACCGGGGAGCTGTTTTTT. It specifies CARSPGLHTGELFF.

There are many counts of this clonotype. The CDR3 sequence is CSARNSGGPSYNEQFF. CDR3 DNA sequence: TGCAGTGCTAGAAATAGCGGAGGGCCCTCCTACAATGAGCAGTTCTTC. V usage is TRBV20-1 and J usage is TRBJ2-1, with D tentatively TRBD2 (6 bases). V lost 2 bases, J lost 0 bases, and 14 bases lay in between. The CDR3 sequence is 16 residues long. Germline V gene sequence: CDR1 DFQATT, CDR2 SNEGSKA (reference sequence).

This clonotype was seen a few times. This chain joins TRBV2 and TRBJ2-7; no firm D call. There are 14 residues in the CDR3. In germline, CDR1 is SNHLY, CDR2 FYNNEI. The V end lost 7 bases, the J end lost 0 bases, and 13 bases lay between the germline ends. This CDR3 reads CASTGGSSSYEQYF. The CDR3 DNA reads TGTGCCAGCACGGGTGGATCTAGCTCCTACGAGCAGTACTTC.

This clonotype has ten or more counts. V gene TRBV5-1 combines with J gene TRBJ2-7; unclear D gene. CDR1 is SGHRS and CDR2 is YFSETQ in the germline V gene. V lost 0 bases to trimming and J lost 2 bases, with 9 bases between them. CDR3 length equals 14 residues. Here the CDR3 DNA reads TGCGCCAGCAGCTTGGCCGTCCGAACCTACGAGCAGTACTTC. Protein sequence: CASSLAVRTYEQYF.

This clonotype was observed once. The chain links TRBV15 to TRBJ2-6; the D is unclear. The V end lost 7 bases, the J end lost 8 bases, and 9 bases lay between the germline ends. The CDR3 is 12 residues long. Germline-derived CDR1 and CDR2 are LNHNV and YYDKDF (reference sequence). The CDR3 DNA follows: TGTGCCACCAACGGGTGGACCAACGTCCTGACTTTC. It translates to CATNGWTNVLTF.

This clonotype occurred many times. The J gene is TRBJ2-7, the V gene TRBV5-1, with 9 bases aligning to TRBD1. Germline CDR1 and CDR2: SGHRS and YFSETQ. There are 15 residues in the CDR3. V lost 4 bases, J lost 7 bases, and 12 bases stayed unmatched. As DNA, the CDR3 is TGCGCCAGCAGCCCCTGGACAGGGGAAGGAGGTGAGCAGTACTTC. Its protein product is CASSPWTGEGGEQYF.

The CDR3 region has the DNA TGTGCCAGCAGCTTGCAGCTCCAAGAGACCCAGTACTTC. Amino acid sequence: CASSLQLQETQYF. The chain uses TRBV5-6 and TRBJ2-5; no firm D call. The V end lost 1 base, the J end lost 1 base, and 5 bases lay between the germline ends. Germline CDR1 reads SGHDT; CDR2 reads YYEEEE. The CDR3 length is 13 residues. Complete variable domain (other parts from reference TRBV5-6 and TRBJ2-5): DAGVTQSPTHLIKTRGQQVTLRCSPKSGHDTVSWYQQALGQGPQFIFQYYEEEERQRGNFPDRFSGHQFPNYSSELNVNALLLGDSALYLCASSLQLQETQYFGPGTRLLVL.

In this sample, this clonotype turned up many times. V gene TRBV29-1 combines with J gene TRBJ2-3; D is possibly TRBD2 (5 bases). V was cut by 3 bases and J by 0 bases, with 19 bases left in between. The CDR3 has 17 residues. Germline V CDR1 and CDR2: SQVTM, ANQGSEA. Here the CDR3 DNA reads TGCAGCGTTGAGTCACTCAAGGGAGCGGCTAGCACAGATACGCAGTATTTT. Its translation: CSVESLKGAASTDTQYF.

This CDR3 reads CASSQEAGTAGEQYF. CDR3 in DNA: TGCGCCAGCAGCCAAGAGGCGGGGACAGCGGGCGAGCAGTACTTC. This chain connects TRBV4-1 to TRBJ2-7, with a weak D call TRBD1 (7 bases). CDR1 MGHRA and CDR2 YSYEKL come from the germline V gene. Trimming shortened V by 0 bases and J by 6 bases, and 15 bases separated the two germline ends. This CDR3 comprises 15 residues.

This clonotype was found many times. This sequence joins TRBV27 and TRBJ2-7; D possibly corresponds to TRBD2 (5 bases). CDR3 length: 12 amino acids. Germline CDR1 reads MNHEY; CDR2 reads SMNVEV (reference sequence). V lost 10 bases and J lost 1, with 11 bases in between. DNA of the CDR3: TGTGCCACCCGGACGGGGTCCTACGAGCAGTACTTC. It translates to CATRTGSYEQYF.

This clonotype was seen at least ten times. The chain joins TRBV28 to TRBJ1-3; no firm D call. There are 15 residues in the CDR3. Germline CDR1 is MDHEN and CDR2 is SYDVKM. The germline V and J ends were trimmed by 4 bases and 3 bases, with 13 bases remaining between them. DNA of the CDR3: TGTGCCAGCAGTTCGCCCTGGGAGGGTGGAAACACCATATATTTT. Amino acid sequence: CASSSPWEGGNTIYF.

In its sample, this clonotype was seen many times. The rearrangement joins TRBV20-1 to TRBJ2-1; no definite D call. This CDR3 contains 14 residues. Germline V gene data show CDR1 as DFQATT and CDR2 as SNEGSKA (reference sequence). Trimming took 5 bases from V and 2 from J, leaving 13 bases between them. CDR3 sequence reads: CSAPDDATYNEQFF. CDR3 DNA sequence: TGCAGTGCTCCGGACGACGCGACCTACAATGAGCAGTTCTTC.

The CDR3 nucleotides are TGCGCCAGCAGCTGGACGATTTATGGCGAGAACACTGAAGCTTTCTTT. Translating it yields CASSWTIYGENTEAFF. The V and J genes are TRBV5-1 and TRBJ1-1; no clear D. Germline CDR1 SGHRS, CDR2 YFSETQ. The CDR3 length is 16 residues. The ends were cut back, 3 bases at V and 1 base at J, with 16 bases in the middle.

This clonotype turned up a few times. The V call is TRBV24-1, the J call TRBJ2-5; the D call may be TRBD1 or TRBD2 (5 bases each). The germline CDR1 and CDR2 sequences are KGHDR and SFDVKD. The CDR3 is 14 residues long. Trimming took off 3 bases at V and 5 bases at J, with 12 bases between the two ends. The CDR3 DNA follows: TGTGCCACCAGTGATACGGGACCTGTGGAGACCCAGTACTTC. It codes for CATSDTGPVETQYF.

This clonotype was counted ten times or more. This sequence joins TRBV7-2 and TRBJ2-5, with 9 bases fitting TRBD2. Germline V CDR1 and CDR2: SGHTA, FQGNSA. The CDR3 is 16 amino acids. V gave up 1 base and J gave up 3 bases; unmatched junction bases: 6. The CDR3 protein is CASSLETSGWEETQYF. As DNA, the CDR3 is TGTGCCAGCAGCTTAGAGACTAGCGGATGGGAAGAGACCCAGTACTTC.

This clonotype was seen a handful of times. The CDR3 protein is CAVTTGSGANVLTF. The CDR3 DNA is TGTGCCGTAACGACGGGCTCTGGGGCCAACGTCCTGACTTTC. This sequence joins TRBV6-2 or TRBV6-3 and TRBJ2-6; D not resolved. Trimming left V 11 bases short and J 0 bases short, with 11 bases between. The length of the CDR3 is 14 residues. CDR1 is MNHEY, CDR2 SVGEGT, per germline.

In this sample, this clonotype turned up many times. The CDR3 is CASSSTVRTPENTEAFF. The CDR3 DNA reads TGCGCCAGCAGCTCAACGGTCCGGACACCCGAGAACACTGAAGCTTTCTTT. V gene TRBV4-3 combines with J gene TRBJ1-1; D is perhaps TRBD1 (5 bases). Trimming shortened V by 5 bases and J by 1 base, and 20 bases separated the two germline ends. The CDR3 extends over 17 amino acids. Germline V gene sequence: CDR1 LGHNA, CDR2 YSLEER.

There are a few counts of this clonotype. The V and J genes are TRBV2 and TRBJ2-5, with TRBD2 matching 11 bases. Trimming removed 2 bases from V and 0 bases from J; junction bases left unmatched: 5. The CDR3 length is 17 residues. Germline CDR1 is SNHLY and CDR2 is FYNNEI. The CDR3 DNA follows: TGTGCCAGCAGTGAATTGATACTAGCGGGAGACCAAGAGACCCAGTACTTC. Residues: CASSELILAGDQETQYF.

This clonotype was detected many times. The chain has TRBV11-1 and TRBJ1-2, with D possibly being TRBD1 (5 bases). The CDR3 spans 18 residues. The V gene lost 0 bases and the J gene lost 0 bases, with 17 bases spanning the gap. Germline CDR1 reads SGHAT; CDR2 reads FQDESV (reference sequence). In DNA form, the CDR3 reads TGTGCCAGCAGCTTAGCCGGGGCCGACCCAGCTACTAACTATGGCTACACCTTC. Translating gives CASSLAGADPATNYGYTF.

This clonotype showed up many times. The CDR3 nucleotides read TGTGCCACCAGTGGTGTGGGGGTTTTCACAGATACGCAGTATTTT. Translated, it gives CATSGVGVFTDTQYF. The V call is TRBV24-1, the J call TRBJ2-3, with D tentatively TRBD1 or TRBD2 (5 bases each). Germline lookup yields CDR1 KGHDR and CDR2 SFDVKD. Trimming shortened V by 5 bases and J by 2 bases, and 13 bases separated the two germline ends. This CDR3 region has 15 residues.

This clonotype showed up many times. The rearrangement joins TRBV9 to TRBJ1-1, with a weak D call TRBD1 (5 bases). Germline V lookup: CDR1 SGDLS, CDR2 YYNGEE. The CDR3 runs 11 residues. Trimming removed 3 bases from V and 7 bases from J, with 7 bases in between. In DNA, the CDR3 is TGTGCCAGCAGCGGGGGCGATGAAGCTTTCTTT. It is translated as CASSGGDEAFF.